This TCR beta chain derives from a study of cytomegalovirus exposure and HLA in healthy donors. Study at large: Earlier sequencing of some 170 million T cells yielded 95 million to 120 million unique TCR beta sequences. Regarding the study as a whole: High specificity and sensitivity for cytomegalovirus status were reported for the classifier.

The PCR ran on 60 Vbeta and 13 Jbeta primers. In the authors' methods: Later, an analysis found about 80 million unique TCR beta chains, and roughly 10 million of these were shared. Clones were read by immunoSEQ multiplex PCR, and TCRdb kept only the in-frame ones, dropping some. V, J and clone size reflect that table, while D and trimming were determined from the DNA. Of 150,000 or so clones in the sample, 80% were seen once. The V and J ends lost 6 bases and 1 base, in that order; junction bases with no gene match: 8. The CDR3 length is 15 residues. The germline gives CDR1 MNHEY, CDR2 SVGAGI. In regard to this clone: Antigen: not known.

The receptor comes from a man aged 45-65 years in good health and CMV-seronegative. The chain recombines TRBV6-5 with TRBJ1-1; TRBD1 matches 7 bases. The sequencing sample was made of PBMCs. This CDR3 reads CASSPYRGENTEAFF. The CDR3 DNA reads TGTGCCAGCAGCCCATACAGGGGCGAGAACACTGAAGCTTTCTTT.